The subject of this entry is one T cell receptor beta chain. The protocol was immunoSEQ multiplex PCR, while the TCRdb copy is restricted to in-frame clones and leaves out a portion. The sample lists roughly 30,000 clones; around 77% were seen once. This sample was taken from a study of T cell repertoires in ileal Crohn's disease. Included were adult ileal or ileocolonic Crohn's patients indicated for ileocolonic resection. V gave up 5 bases and J gave up 6 bases; unmatched junction bases: 9. The CDR3 has 14 amino acids. From germline, CDR1 is MNHEY and CDR2 SVGAGI. The chain has TRBV6-5 and TRBJ1-1, with 7 bases matching TRBD1. The source is an adult with Crohn's disease. Sequenced: ileal tissue. CDR3 in DNA: TGTGCCAGCAGTCTAAACCGGGGACAGTCTGAAGCTTTCTTT. This encodes CASSLNRGQSEAFF.